This entry concerns a single T cell receptor beta chain. The CDR3 extends over 13 amino acids. Germline values: CDR1 SNHLY, CDR2 FYNNEI. Trimming took 7 bases from V and 4 from J, leaving 10 bases between them. How the authors handled the data: Reference gene primer amplification gave nucleated cell count estimates. Clones were sequenced by immunoSEQ multiplex PCR, and TCRdb holds only the in-frame ones, with some missing. The V and J calls and clone size were taken over from that table, and D and trimming were inferred from the DNA. The sample consists of around 270,000 clones, around 88% of them appearing once. This entry is derived from a study of blood T cell repertoires in COVID-19.

This chain uses TRBV2 with TRBJ2-2; D possibly corresponds to TRBD1 (5 bases). This clonotype was sampled from a man in his thirties or forties with acute or convalescent COVID-19. Sequencing used peripheral blood. The CDR3 DNA sequence: TGTGCCAGCAAATTAGACAGCACCGGGGAGCTGTTTTTT. Encoded protein: CASKLDSTGELFF.